The rows below give T cell receptor beta chains drawn from one sample of a study of immune characterization of retroperitoneal liposarcoma. MiXCR was run by TCRdb on the PCR reads, yielding one entry per CDR3 protein. The profile shows about 10,000 distinct CDR3 sequences, more than 35% of them singletons. Sequencing was carried out using tumor tissue. The receptors stem from a female donor with retroperitoneal liposarcoma. The conserved cysteine and the conserved F or W are not part of the CDR3 here. A D gene is named only where the DNA matches it firmly.

len	j_gene	d_gene	v_gene	CDR3aa
12	NA	NA	TRBV7-2	ASSWGPERNEQF
12	NA	TRBD2	TRBV10-1	ASSEAGAAYEQY
12	TRBJ2-3	TRBD1	TRBV6-1	ASSVDRATDTQY
13	TRBJ2-1	NA	TRBV6-1	ASRVDRSVSNEQF
14	TRBJ2-5	NA	TRBV6-4	ASSDSTGTPPNEQY
11	TRBJ1-2	NA	TRBV11-2	ASSREGGQGYT
13	NA	NA	TRBV7-8	ASSPLRDSYNEQY
13	TRBJ2-7	NA	TRBV6-1	ASTPTSRSSYEQY
12	TRBJ2-3	TRBD1	TRBV6-6	ASTKGQSTDTQY
15	TRBJ2-3	NA	TRBV6-1	ASSEGDVLMRTDTQY
15	TRBJ2-1	NA	TRBV27	ASRAGAGGKPYNEQF
13	TRBJ2-1	NA	TRBV7-9	ASSFPGYSTYEQF
12	TRBJ1-1	TRBD1	TRBV6-1	ASSPGTVNTEAF
11	TRBJ1-4	TRBD1	TRBV6-1	ASSRDRGEKLF
17	TRBJ2-1	TRBD2	TRBV6-1	ASSGRSIGLAEPYNEQF
13	TRBJ2-3	NA	TRBV11-3	ASSPGQSYTDTQY
11	TRBJ1-6	TRBD1	TRBV6-1	ASRDRGSSPLH
14	TRBJ2-1	TRBD1	TRBV5-3	ASSLRTGPDYNEQF
11	TRBJ2-3	NA	TRBV11-3	ASSNKVMNAQY
11	TRBJ2-5	TRBD1	TRBV27	ASSRQGSETQY
11	TRBJ2-5	NA	TRBV6-8	ASRRVEEETQY
12	TRBJ2-1	NA	TRBV12-5	ASGLPRGYNEQF
11	TRBJ1-2	NA	TRBV6-1	ASRREANYGYT
15	TRBJ2-3	TRBD2	TRBV6-1	ASRRWASGFSTDTQY
13	NA	TRBD2	TRBV11-3	ASSLGTSGSNEQY
12	TRBJ2-5	TRBD2	TRBV27	ASSPARTSGTLY
14	TRBJ2-1	TRBD2	TRBV10-2	ASSESSGLIGSEQF
10	TRBJ1-2	NA	TRBV6-1	ASSETHYGYT
12	TRBJ2-7	TRBD1	TRBV12-3/TRBV12-4	ASSPTGRIYEQY
11	NA	NA	TRBV7-2	ASSFNGGFEQY
14	TRBJ1-2	NA	TRBV6-1	ASSSGGGRGNYGYT
13	TRBJ1-1	NA	TRBV7-8	ASSLARGGNTEAF
13	TRBJ2-3	TRBD2	TRBV7-2	ASSQLAGVLDTQY
9	NA	NA	TRBV12-3/TRBV12-4	ASSRNYEQY
13	TRBJ2-5	TRBD2	TRBV12-3/TRBV12-4	ASSLGGNSYNEQY
11	TRBJ2-1	NA	TRBV27	ASLGTLPYEQF
11	TRBJ1-1	TRBD1	TRBV6-1	ASSFDRGTEAF
12	TRBJ2-1	NA	TRBV12-3/TRBV12-4	ASSLAQGSYEQF
17	NA	TRBD2	TRBV6-1	ASSDPGLAGTYSYNEQY
11	TRBJ2-1	NA	TRBV11-1	ASSPRDQETQF
14	TRBJ2-1	TRBD2	TRBV6-1	ASSLERGEYYNEQF
14	TRBJ2-1	TRBD2	TRBV27	ASVGRLAGSHNEQF
13	NA	NA	TRBV6-8	ASSTRQRPNNEQF
12	TRBJ2-6	NA	TRBV7-2	ANPSASGANVLT
15	NA	NA	TRBV7-2	ASSLSQGGRTYNEQY